The TCR beta chain described here comes from a study of blood T cell repertoires in COVID-19. Whole-study context: Acute-phase and convalescent COVID-19 samples originated in the United States, Italy and Spain.

V shed 5 bases, J shed 4 bases, and the junction held 16 bases outside the gene matches. The CDR3 is 17 amino acids. Germline loops: CDR1 MNHEY, CDR2 SMNVEV (reference sequence). The assay was immunoSEQ multiplex PCR, and TCRdb's table has in-frame clones only and misses some. The table has roughly 55,000 clones, over 75% seen once. The sequenced sample was peripheral blood. This chain connects TRBV27 to TRBJ1-1; 7 bases map to TRBD1. The TCR sequence derives from a human donor with active COVID-19. The donor label of this sample is uncertain. DNA for the CDR3: TGTGCCAGCAGTCTTCGTCCCGGGACAGATCGAGGCACTGAAGCTTTCTTT. It codes for CASSLRPGTDRGTEAFF.